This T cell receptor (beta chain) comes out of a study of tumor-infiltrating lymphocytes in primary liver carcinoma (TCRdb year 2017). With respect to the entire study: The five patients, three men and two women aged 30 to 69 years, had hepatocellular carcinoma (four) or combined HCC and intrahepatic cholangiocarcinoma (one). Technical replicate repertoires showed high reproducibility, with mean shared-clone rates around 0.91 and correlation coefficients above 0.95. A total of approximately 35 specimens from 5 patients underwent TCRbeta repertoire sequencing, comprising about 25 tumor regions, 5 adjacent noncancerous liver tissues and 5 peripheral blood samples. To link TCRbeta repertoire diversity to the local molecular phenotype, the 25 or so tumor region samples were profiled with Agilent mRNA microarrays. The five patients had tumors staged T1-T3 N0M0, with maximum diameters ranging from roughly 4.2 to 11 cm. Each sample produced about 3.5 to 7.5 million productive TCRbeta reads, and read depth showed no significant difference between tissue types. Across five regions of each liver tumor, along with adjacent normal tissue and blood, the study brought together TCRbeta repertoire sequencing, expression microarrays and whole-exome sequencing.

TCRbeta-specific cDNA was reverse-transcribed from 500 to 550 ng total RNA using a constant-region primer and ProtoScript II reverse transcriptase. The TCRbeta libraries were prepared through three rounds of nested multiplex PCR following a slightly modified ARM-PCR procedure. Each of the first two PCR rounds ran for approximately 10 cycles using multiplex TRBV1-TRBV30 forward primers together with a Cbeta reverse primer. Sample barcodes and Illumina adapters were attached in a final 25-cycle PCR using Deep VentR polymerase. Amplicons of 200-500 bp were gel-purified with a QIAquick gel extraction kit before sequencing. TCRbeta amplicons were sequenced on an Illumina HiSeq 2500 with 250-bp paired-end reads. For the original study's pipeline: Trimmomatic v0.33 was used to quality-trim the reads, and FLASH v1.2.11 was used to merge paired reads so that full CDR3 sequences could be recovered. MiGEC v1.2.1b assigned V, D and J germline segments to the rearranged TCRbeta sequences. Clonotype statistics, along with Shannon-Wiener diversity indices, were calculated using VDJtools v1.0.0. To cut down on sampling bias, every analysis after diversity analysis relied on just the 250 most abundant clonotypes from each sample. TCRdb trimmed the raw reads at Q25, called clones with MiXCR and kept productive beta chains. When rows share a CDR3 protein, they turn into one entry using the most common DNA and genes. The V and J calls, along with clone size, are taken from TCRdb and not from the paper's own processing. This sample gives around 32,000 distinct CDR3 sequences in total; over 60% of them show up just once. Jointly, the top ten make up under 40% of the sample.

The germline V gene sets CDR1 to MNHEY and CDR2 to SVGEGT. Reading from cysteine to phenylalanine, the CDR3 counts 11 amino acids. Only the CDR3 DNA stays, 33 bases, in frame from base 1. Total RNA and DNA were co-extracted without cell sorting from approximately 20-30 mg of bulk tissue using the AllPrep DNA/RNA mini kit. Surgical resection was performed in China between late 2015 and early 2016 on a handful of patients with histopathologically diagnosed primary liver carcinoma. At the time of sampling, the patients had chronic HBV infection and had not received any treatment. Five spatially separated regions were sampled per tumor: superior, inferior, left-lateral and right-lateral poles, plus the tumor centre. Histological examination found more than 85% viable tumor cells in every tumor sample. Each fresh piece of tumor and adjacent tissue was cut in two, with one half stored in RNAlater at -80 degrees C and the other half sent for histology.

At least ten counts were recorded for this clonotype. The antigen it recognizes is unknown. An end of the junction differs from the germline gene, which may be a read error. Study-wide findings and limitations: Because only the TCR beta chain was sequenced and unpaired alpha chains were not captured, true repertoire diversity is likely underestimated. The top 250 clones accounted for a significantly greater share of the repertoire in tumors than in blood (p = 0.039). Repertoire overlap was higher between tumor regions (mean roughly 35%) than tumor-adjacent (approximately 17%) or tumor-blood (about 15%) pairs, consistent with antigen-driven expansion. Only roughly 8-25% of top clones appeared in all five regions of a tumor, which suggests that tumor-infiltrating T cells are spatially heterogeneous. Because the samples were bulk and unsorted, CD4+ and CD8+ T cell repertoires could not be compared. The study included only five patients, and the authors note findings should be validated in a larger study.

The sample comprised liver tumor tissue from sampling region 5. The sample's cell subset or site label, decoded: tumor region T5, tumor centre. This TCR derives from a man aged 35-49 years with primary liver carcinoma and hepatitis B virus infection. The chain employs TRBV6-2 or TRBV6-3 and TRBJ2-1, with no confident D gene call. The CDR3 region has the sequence CASSYRASLSF. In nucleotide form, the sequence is TGTGCCAGCAGTTATCGTGCCTCCTTGTCCTTC.